One and the same sample provided the 7 T cell receptor beta chains below, sequenced in a study of blood T cell repertoires in COVID-19. Assay: immunoSEQ multiplex PCR; the TCRdb copy retains only in-frame clones and omits some. The sample lists roughly 290,000 clones; 86% were seen once. The specimen was peripheral blood. The receptors originated from a woman in her 30s who had recovered from COVID-19.

This chain joins TRBV24-1 and TRBJ2-1; D possibly corresponds to TRBD2 (5 bases). V dropped 9 bases and J dropped 10 bases, with 15 bases sitting between them. Germline V lookup: CDR1 KGHDR, CDR2 SFDVKD. CDR3 size: 12 residues. The CDR3, as DNA: TGTGCCACCGGCCAAGGACTCGACGAGCAGTTCTTC. Its protein is CATGQGLDEQFF.

This clone has only a few counts. V is TRBV6-5 and J is TRBJ2-7; D remains ambiguous. CDR3 length equals 11 residues. Trimming stripped 6 bases from V and 5 bases from J, with 8 bases between. Per the germline V gene, CDR1 is MNHEY and CDR2 is SVGAGI. The CDR3 nucleotides read TGTGCCAGCAGCCAGGCGAACGAGCAGTACTTC. Translating gives CASSQANEQYF.

The V call is TRBV28, the J call TRBJ2-7; 9 nucleotides align to TRBD2. This CDR3 contains 12 residues. Germline V gene data show CDR1 as MDHEN and CDR2 as SYDVKM. Trimming at V came to 10 bases and at J to 4 bases, leaving 5 bases not matched to a gene. In DNA form, the CDR3 reads TGTGCCACGGGACTAGCACCTTACGAGCAGTACTTC. Translation: CATGLAPYEQYF. Filled out from reference TRBV28 and TRBJ2-7, the complete variable domain reads DVKVTQSSRYLVKRTGEKVFLECVQDMDHENMFWYRQDPGLGLRLIYFSYDVKMKEKGDIPEGYSVSREKKERFSLILESASTNQTSMYLCATGLAPYEQYFGPGTRLTVT.

This chain joins TRBV6-5 and TRBJ1-2; 8 bases are a match to TRBD1. The J segment lost 8 bases and the V segment lost 5 bases, leaving 13 bases of the junction unmatched. Per germline, CDR1 MNHEY and CDR2 SVGAGI. The CDR3 sequence is 15 residues long. CDR3: CASSPARTGFGGYTF. In nucleotides, the CDR3 is TGTGCCAGCAGTCCGGCCCGGACAGGGTTTGGCGGCTACACCTTC.

This chain uses TRBV29-1 with TRBJ2-1; no clear D. Germline CDR1 reads SQVTM; CDR2 reads ANQGSEA. This CDR3 has 15 amino acids. Trimming took off 6 bases at V and 0 bases at J, with 15 bases between the two ends. CDR3 coding DNA: TGCAGCGTGCGCCCTTACCTAAGCTCCTACAATGAGCAGTTCTTC. It translates to CSVRPYLSSYNEQFF.

This clone was seen a few times. The CDR3 spells CASSPWTGENIQYF. The CDR3 DNA is TGTGCCAGCAGCCCCTGGACAGGGGAGAACATTCAGTACTTC. The chain combines TRBV5-4 with TRBJ2-4; 9 nucleotides agree with TRBD1. Trimming took 4 bases from V and 7 from J; bases not matched to a gene: 6. The CDR3 runs to 14 residues. Per germline, CDR1 SGHNT and CDR2 YYREEE (reference sequence).

The genes are TRBV5-6 and TRBJ2-7; a weak D match, TRBD2 (5 bases). CDR1 is SGHDT and CDR2 is YYEEEE in the germline V gene. Trimming shortened V by 3 bases and J by 1 base, and 14 bases separated the two germline ends. This CDR3 spans 15 amino acids. The CDR3 spells CASSSEEPSSYEQYF. The CDR3, as DNA: TGTGCCAGCAGCTCGGAGGAACCCTCATCCTACGAGCAGTACTTC.